The table lists the clone carrying this TCR beta chain with a count of one. The data belong to a study of OX40 agonist ivuxolimab in advanced cancers. The method was immunoSEQ multiplex PCR; TCRdb's version includes in-frame clones alone and lacks a portion of them. The table shows approximately 33,000 clones, with around 90% occurring only once. This clonotype was obtained from an adult with an advanced solid tumor such as melanoma, head and neck, liver or kidney cancer. Sample: CD4+ or CD8+ T cells sorted from blood, taken in a trial of the OX40 agonist ivuxolimab.

The CDR3 loop is CASSAYAGEADTQYF. CDR3 DNA: TGTGCCAGCAGCGCGTATGCGGGAGAGGCAGATACGCAGTATTTT. The rearrangement joins TRBV9 to TRBJ2-3, with TRBD2 matching 7 bases. Per germline, CDR1 SGDLS and CDR2 YYNGEE. This CDR3 contains 15 residues. After removal of 3 bases from V and 4 bases from J, the junction contained 8 bases not matched to a gene.